Listed below are T cell receptor beta chains from one sample, sequenced in a study of T-cell reconstitution after alpha-beta-depleted transplantation in children. TCRdb itself ran the PCR reads through MiXCR, one entry per CDR3 protein. The data show 90,000 to 130,000 distinct CDR3 sequences, with around a tenth seen just once and less than 10% held by the top ten. The specimen was PBMCs from the stem cell graft donor, collected from the stem cell graft. The receptor set was obtained from a human donor who donated a stem cell graft to a child with acute lymphoblastic leukemia. The CDR3 runs from the conserved cysteine through the conserved F or W. The D gene is left open where the match is weak. Clone size is stated in some rows and not others, as once, few, many or a class when expanded.

cdr3_aa cdr3_nt clone_size j_call d_call v_call
CASSAMPGRGDTEAFF TGTGCCAGCAGCGCTATGCCGGGGAGGGGGGACACTGAAGCTTTCTTT many TRBJ1-1 - TRBV7-6
CASSLQAEAFF TGTGCCAGCAGTTTACAAGCGGAAGCTTTCTTT many TRBJ1-1 - TRBV6-6
CASSHPGTGNEKLFF TGTGCCAGCAGCCATCCCGGGACCGGTAATGAAAAACTGTTTTTT - TRBJ1-4 - TRBV7-2
CSARDRTSGSNSYNEQFF TGCAGTGCTAGGGACCGGACTAGCGGGAGCAATTCCTACAATGAGCAGTTCTTC many TRBJ2-1 TRBD2 TRBV20-1
CAWSGGLYTQYF TGTGCCTGGAGTGGGGGTTTGTATACGCAGTATTTT few TRBJ2-3 - TRBV30
CASSYQRTGHGYTF TGTGCCAGCAGTTACCAAAGAACAGGGCATGGCTACACCTTC many TRBJ1-2 - TRBV12-3/TRBV12-4
CASRRTRPTDTQYF TGTGCCAGCAGAAGGACGCGCCCCACAGATACGCAGTATTTT many TRBJ2-3 - TRBV28
CASSATGPHGARPYEQYF TGTGCCAGCAGCGCAACCGGGCCCCATGGAGCGCGGCCCTACGAGCAGTACTTC many TRBJ2-7 - TRBV11-2
CASSPLAGDYEQFF TGTGCCAGCAGTCCTCTAGCGGGGGATTATGAGCAGTTCTTC many TRBJ2-1 TRBD2 TRBV12-3/TRBV12-4
CASSPWMGDNSPLHF TGCGCCAGCAGCCCCTGGATGGGGGATAATTCACCCCTCCACTTT many TRBJ1-6 - TRBV5-1
CSVEGGMGTGELFF TGCAGCGTTGAAGGGGGTATGGGCACCGGGGAGCTGTTTTTT many TRBJ2-2 - TRBV29-1
CSVVTGNGYTF TGCAGCGTTGTAACAGGGAATGGCTACACCTTC - TRBJ1-2 - TRBV29-1
CASSFEAGGYEQYF TGTGCCAGCAGCTTCGAGGCAGGCGGCTACGAGCAGTACTTC many TRBJ2-7 - TRBV11-2
CASSSPGTSGTDTQYF TGTGCCAGCAGCTCACCCGGGACTAGCGGGACAGATACGCAGTATTTT many TRBJ2-3 TRBD2 TRBV7-9
CASSRTDSNQPQHF TGTGCCAGCTCCAGGACGGATAGCAATCAGCCCCAGCATTTT many TRBJ1-5 - TRBV18
CASSYSIPGQARIGYYGYTF TGTGCCAGCAGTTACTCGATTCCGGGACAGGCGAGAATTGGGTACTATGGCTACACCTTC many TRBJ1-2 TRBD1 TRBV6-2/TRBV6-3
CASTLRQDLNTEAFF TGTGCCAGCACTCTGAGACAGGACTTGAACACTGAAGCTTTCTTT many TRBJ1-1 - TRBV12-3/TRBV12-4
CASSYSKHKRSPTYEQYF TGTGCCAGCAGTTACTCGAAACATAAGCGGAGCCCTACATACGAGCAGTACTTC many TRBJ2-7 - TRBV6-2/TRBV6-3
CASSFQEETQYF TGTGCCAGCAGTTTCCAAGAAGAGACCCAGTACTTC many TRBJ2-5 - TRBV12-3/TRBV12-4
CSVEDGTGGPDTQYF TGCAGCGTTGAAGACGGGACAGGGGGACCAGATACGCAGTATTTT few TRBJ2-3 TRBD1 TRBV29-1
CASSSSQGTPYDSTGANGLTF TGTGCCAGCAGCTCATCGCAGGGGACCCCTTACGATTCCACCGGGGCCAACGGCCTGACTTTC - TRBJ2-6 - TRBV9
CSARRLAGGQYNEQFF TGCAGTGCTCGCCGACTAGCGGGGGGCCAATACAATGAGCAGTTCTTC many TRBJ2-1 TRBD2 TRBV20-1
CSVVFPAGYEQYF TGCAGCGTTGTATTCCCGGCTGGCTACGAGCAGTACTTC many TRBJ2-7 - TRBV29-1
CSARDPPRYEQYF TGCAGTGCTAGAGATCCCCCCCGTTACGAGCAGTACTTC many TRBJ2-7 - TRBV20-1
CASSPQGCQPQHF TGCGCCAGCAGCCCCCAGGGATGTCAGCCCCAGCATTTT many TRBJ1-5 - TRBV4-3
CASSLIQIMNTEAFF TGTGCCAGCAGCTTAATCCAGATAATGAACACTGAAGCTTTCTTT - TRBJ1-1 - TRBV7-3
CASRRQGSGAFF TGTGCCAGCAGACGACAGGGGTCTGGTGCTTTCTTT many TRBJ1-1 TRBD1 TRBV6-5
CASSNPNPRSTNVLTF TGTGCCAGCAGTAACCCCAACCCTAGAAGTACTAACGTCCTGACTTTC many TRBJ2-6 - TRBV28
CAWSALLRYNEQFF TGTGCCTGGAGTGCTTTATTAAGGTACAATGAGCAGTTCTTC - TRBJ2-1 - TRBV30
CAWSYPQLYGYTF TGTGCCTGGAGTTACCCCCAGTTATATGGCTACACCTTC few TRBJ1-2 - TRBV30
CASSQVGAAVWEQYF TGTGCCAGCAGCCAAGTGGGGGCGGCGGTTTGGGAGCAGTACTTC few TRBJ2-7 - TRBV14
CSARVQGRQETQYF TGCAGTGCTAGGGTACAGGGGCGGCAAGAGACCCAGTACTTC many TRBJ2-5 TRBD1 TRBV20-1
CASSLLEAATGELFF TGTGCCAGCAGCTTGTTGGAGGCGGCCACCGGGGAGCTGTTTTTT many TRBJ2-2 - TRBV5-5
CASSPRTSGSSYEQYF TGTGCCAGCAGCCCTCGGACTAGCGGGAGTTCCTACGAGCAGTACTTC many TRBJ2-7 TRBD2 TRBV7-2
CASSLGGIQETQYF TGTGCCAGCAGCTTAGGAGGAATTCAAGAGACCCAGTACTTC many TRBJ2-5 - TRBV9
CASSLAGPLGGYTF TGTGCCAGCAGCTTAGCGGGCCCTCTGGGTGGCTACACCTTC many TRBJ1-2 - TRBV7-9
CATSGTNTEAFF TGTGCCACCTCCGGGACCAACACTGAAGCTTTCTTT many TRBJ1-1 - TRBV19
CASSSPGRWNSPLHF TGTGCCAGCAGTTCCCCGGGACGGTGGAATTCACCCCTCCACTTT many TRBJ1-6 - TRBV6-5
CASRQDRGGTEAFF TGTGCCAGCAGACAAGACAGGGGTGGCACTGAAGCTTTCTTT many TRBJ1-1 TRBD1 TRBV7-9
CASSLAGQGTDTQYF TGTGCCAGCAGTTTAGCGGGACAGGGGACAGATACGCAGTATTTT - TRBJ2-3 TRBD1 TRBV28
CASSLPSGGPSSGEQFF TGCGCCAGCAGCTTGCCTAGCGGGGGGCCCTCATCGGGTGAGCAGTTCTTC many TRBJ2-1 TRBD2 TRBV5-1
CASSQISKGTWGTDTQYF TGCGCCAGCAGCCAAATTTCCAAGGGGACTTGGGGCACAGATACGCAGTATTTT many TRBJ2-3 - TRBV4-3
CASSRTSGKNNEQFF TGTGCCAGCAGCCGCACTAGCGGTAAGAACAATGAGCAGTTCTTC many TRBJ2-1 TRBD2 TRBV7-9
CSVTELGYGYTF TGCAGCGTGACGGAACTTGGCTATGGCTACACCTTC many TRBJ1-2 - TRBV29-1
CAGSQERLASPGELFF TGCGCTGGTAGCCAGGAGCGACTAGCTAGCCCCGGGGAGCTGTTTTTT once TRBJ2-2 TRBD2 TRBV4-1
CSARTAPGEQYF TGCAGCGCACGGACGGCCCCTGGCGAGCAGTACTTC many TRBJ2-7 - TRBV29-1
CASSFPGVHEQYF TGTGCCAGCAGCTTTCCCGGGGTTCACGAGCAGTACTTC many TRBJ2-7 - TRBV7-2